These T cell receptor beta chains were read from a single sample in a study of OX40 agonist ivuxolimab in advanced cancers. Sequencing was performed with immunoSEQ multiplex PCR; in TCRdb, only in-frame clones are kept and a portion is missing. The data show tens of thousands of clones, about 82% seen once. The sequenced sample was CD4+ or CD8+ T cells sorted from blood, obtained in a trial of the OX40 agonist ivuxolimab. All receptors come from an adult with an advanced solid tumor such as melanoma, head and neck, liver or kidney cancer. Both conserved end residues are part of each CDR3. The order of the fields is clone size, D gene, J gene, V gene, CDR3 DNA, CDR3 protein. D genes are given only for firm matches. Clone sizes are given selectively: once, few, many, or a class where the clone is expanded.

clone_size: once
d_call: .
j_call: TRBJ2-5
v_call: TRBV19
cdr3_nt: TGTGCCAGTAGTATAGCATTGCTAGCCCAAGAGACCCAGTACTTC
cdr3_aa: CASSIALLAQETQYF

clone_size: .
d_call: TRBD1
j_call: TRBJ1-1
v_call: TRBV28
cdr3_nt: TGTGCCAGCAGGGGACAGGGGTTCACTGAAGCTTTCTTT
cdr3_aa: CASRGQGFTEAFF

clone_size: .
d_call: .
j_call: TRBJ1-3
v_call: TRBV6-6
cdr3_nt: TGTGCCAGCAATAATCGGGGGCGGGTTGGAAACACCATATATTTT
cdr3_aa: CASNNRGRVGNTIYF

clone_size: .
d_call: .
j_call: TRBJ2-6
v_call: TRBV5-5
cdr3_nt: TGTGCCAGCAGCTTGGGGACCATCTCTGGGGCCAACGTCCTGACTTTC
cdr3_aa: CASSLGTISGANVLTF

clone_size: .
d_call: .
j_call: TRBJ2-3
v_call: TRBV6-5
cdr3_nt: TGTGCCAGCAGCCCCCGGACAGTCCTAGATACGCAGTATTTT
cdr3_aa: CASSPRTVLDTQYF

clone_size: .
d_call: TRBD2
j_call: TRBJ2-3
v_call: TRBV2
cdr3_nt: TGTGCCAGCAAGCGGACTAGCGCCACAGATACGCAGTATTTT
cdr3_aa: CASKRTSATDTQYF

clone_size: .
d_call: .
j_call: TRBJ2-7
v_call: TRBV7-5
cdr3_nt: TGTGCCAGAAGTATTTATCGGGAGAAGATGGGTCCGTTCCCCTACGAGCAGTACTTC
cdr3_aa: CARSIYREKMGPFPYEQYF

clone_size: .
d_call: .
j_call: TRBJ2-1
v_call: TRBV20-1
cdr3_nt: TGCAGTGCTCACAACTTCAATGAGCAGTTCTTC
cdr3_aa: CSAHNFNEQFF

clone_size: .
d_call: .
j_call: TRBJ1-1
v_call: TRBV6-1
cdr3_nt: TGTGCCAGCAGAGTGGGGACGGTAACACGGTCGGCTTTCTTT
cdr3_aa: CASRVGTVTRSAFF

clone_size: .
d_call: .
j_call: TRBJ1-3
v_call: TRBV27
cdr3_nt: TGTGCCAGCAGGGGGGCATACTCTGGAAACACCATATATTTT
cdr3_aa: CASRGAYSGNTIYF

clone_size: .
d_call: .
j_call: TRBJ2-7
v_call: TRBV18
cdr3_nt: TGTGCCAGCTCAAACAGAGTAGATTTCGAGCAGTACTTC
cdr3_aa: CASSNRVDFEQYF

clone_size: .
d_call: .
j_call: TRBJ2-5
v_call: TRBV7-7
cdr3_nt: TGTGCTAGCAGCTACATCGGGACCCAAGAGACCCAGTACTTC
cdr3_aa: CASSYIGTQETQYF

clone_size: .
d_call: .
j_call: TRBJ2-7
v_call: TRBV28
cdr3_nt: TGTGCCAGCGGAATGGGACGGACAACCTACGAGCAGTACTTC
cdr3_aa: CASGMGRTTYEQYF

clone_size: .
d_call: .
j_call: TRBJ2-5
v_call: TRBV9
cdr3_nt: TGTGCCAGCAGCCCCGGGGGAGAAATGAGGGAGACCCAGTACTTC
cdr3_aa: CASSPGGEMRETQYF

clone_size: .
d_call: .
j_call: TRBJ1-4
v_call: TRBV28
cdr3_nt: TGTGCCAGCAGTGGGACGGCGACAACTAATGAAAAACTGTTTTTT
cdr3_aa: CASSGTATTNEKLFF

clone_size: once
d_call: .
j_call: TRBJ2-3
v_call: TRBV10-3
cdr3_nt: TGTGCCACCACCCTTGCGGGGCCTGTCGTCGATATCGCAGATACGCAGTATTTT
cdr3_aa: CATTLAGPVVDIADTQYF

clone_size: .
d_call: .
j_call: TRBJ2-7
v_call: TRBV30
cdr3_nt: TGTGCCTGGAGTGAGGCGGGGTCACCCTACGAGCAGTACTTC
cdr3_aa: CAWSEAGSPYEQYF

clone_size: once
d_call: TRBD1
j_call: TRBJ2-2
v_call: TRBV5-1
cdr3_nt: TGCGCCAGCAGCCCCGGGACAGGGGGCGCCTCCGGGGAGCTGTTTTTT
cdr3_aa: CASSPGTGGASGELFF

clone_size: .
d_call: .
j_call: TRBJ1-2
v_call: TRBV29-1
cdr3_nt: TGCAGCGTTACTCTAGGGTTTGGCTATGGCTACACCTTC
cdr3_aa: CSVTLGFGYGYTF

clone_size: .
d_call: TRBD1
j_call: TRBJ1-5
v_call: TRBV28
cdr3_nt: TGTGCCAGCGAGGGGGCGAAGGGATTTCTCAATCAGCCCCAGCATTTT
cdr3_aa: CASEGAKGFLNQPQHF

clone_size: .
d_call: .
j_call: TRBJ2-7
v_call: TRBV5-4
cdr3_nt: TGTGCCAGCAGCTTGGACTTTTATGAGGAGCAGTACTTC
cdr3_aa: CASSLDFYEEQYF

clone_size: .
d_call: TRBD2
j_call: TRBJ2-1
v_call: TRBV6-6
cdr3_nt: TGTGCCAGCAGTCGGACTAGCGGGGGCTACAATGAGCAGTTCTTC
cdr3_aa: CASSRTSGGYNEQFF

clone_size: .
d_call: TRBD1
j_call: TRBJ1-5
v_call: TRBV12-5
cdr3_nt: TGTGCTAGTGGTGCCAACGCAGGGGGAGGCAATCAGCCCCAGCATTTT
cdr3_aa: CASGANAGGGNQPQHF

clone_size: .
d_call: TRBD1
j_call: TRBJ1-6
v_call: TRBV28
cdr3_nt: TGTGCCACCTTTTCGTACAGGGGAGGCTCACCCCTCCACTTT
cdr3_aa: CATFSYRGGSPLHF

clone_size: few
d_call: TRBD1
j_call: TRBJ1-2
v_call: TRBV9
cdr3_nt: TGTGCCAGCAGCGATGGGACAGGCGACTTTACCTATGGCTACACCTTC
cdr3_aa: CASSDGTGDFTYGYTF

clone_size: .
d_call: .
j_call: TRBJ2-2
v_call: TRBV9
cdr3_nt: TGTGCCAGCAGCGTAGGGCCCGTCACCGGGGAGCTGTTTTTT
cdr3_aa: CASSVGPVTGELFF

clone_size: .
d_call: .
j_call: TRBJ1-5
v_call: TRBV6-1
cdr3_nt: TGTGCCAGCGTCCGGGACGGTAGCAATCAGCCCCAGCATTTT
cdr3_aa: CASVRDGSNQPQHF

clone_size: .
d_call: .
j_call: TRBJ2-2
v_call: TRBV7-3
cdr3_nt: TGTGCCAGCAGCCGGGGCGCGGGGACCGGGGAGCTGTTTTTT
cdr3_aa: CASSRGAGTGELFF

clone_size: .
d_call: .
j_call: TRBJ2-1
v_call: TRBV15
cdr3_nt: TGTGCCACCAGCAGAGGTGGCGGACTTAACAATGAGCAGTTCTTC
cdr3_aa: CATSRGGGLNNEQFF

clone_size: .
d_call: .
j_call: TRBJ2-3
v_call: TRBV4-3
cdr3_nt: TGCGCCAGCAGCCAAGTAGGCGGGGCTTCAGGGGCAGATACGCAGTATTTT
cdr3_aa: CASSQVGGASGADTQYF

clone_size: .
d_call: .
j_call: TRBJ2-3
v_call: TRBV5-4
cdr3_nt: TGTGCCAGCAGCTTGGGGTCCTCGGGGACGCAGTATTTT
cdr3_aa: CASSLGSSGTQYF

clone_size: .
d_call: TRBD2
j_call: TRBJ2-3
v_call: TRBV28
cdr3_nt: TGTGCCAGCAGTTCCCTTCAAGCGGGGTTGACAGATACGCAGTATTTT
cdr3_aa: CASSSLQAGLTDTQYF

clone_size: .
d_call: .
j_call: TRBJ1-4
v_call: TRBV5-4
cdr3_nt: TGTGCCAGCAGCCCCTCTGGCAGGGTAAACGAAAAACTGTTTTTT
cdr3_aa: CASSPSGRVNEKLFF

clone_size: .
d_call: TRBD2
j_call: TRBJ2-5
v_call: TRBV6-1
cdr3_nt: TGTGCCAGCAGTGAACCTAGCGGCCAAGAGACCCAGTACTTC
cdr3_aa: CASSEPSGQETQYF

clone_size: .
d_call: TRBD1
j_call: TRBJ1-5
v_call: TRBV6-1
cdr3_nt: TGTGCCAGCATTCAAGCAGGGGGGGCGGGTCAGCCCCAGCATTTT
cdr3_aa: CASIQAGGAGQPQHF

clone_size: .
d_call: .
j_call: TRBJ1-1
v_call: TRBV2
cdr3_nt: TGTGCCAGCACCCTGGACAGCAACACTGAAGCTTTCTTT
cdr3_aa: CASTLDSNTEAFF

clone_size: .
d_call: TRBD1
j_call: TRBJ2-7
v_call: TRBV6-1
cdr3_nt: TGTGCCAGCAGTGAAAGGACAGGGGGGTACGAGCAGTACTTC
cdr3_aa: CASSERTGGYEQYF

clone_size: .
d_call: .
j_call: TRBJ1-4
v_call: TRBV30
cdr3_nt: TGTGCCTGGAGCGCCGCAGGGTTGGGCGAAAAACTGTTTTTT
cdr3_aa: CAWSAAGLGEKLFF

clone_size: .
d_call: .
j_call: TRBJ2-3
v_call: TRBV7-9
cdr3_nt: TGTGCCAGCAGCCTCCGGGGGAACCCGAGCACAGATACGCAGTATTTT
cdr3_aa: CASSLRGNPSTDTQYF

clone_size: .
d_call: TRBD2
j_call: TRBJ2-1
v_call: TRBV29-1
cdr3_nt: TGCAGCGTTGCTCGGGTAGCGGGGTCGTCCAATGAGCAGTTCTTC
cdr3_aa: CSVARVAGSSNEQFF

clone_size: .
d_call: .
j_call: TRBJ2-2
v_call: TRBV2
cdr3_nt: TGTGCCAGCAGTTTAAGTGTGAACACCGGGGAGCTGTTTTTT
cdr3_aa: CASSLSVNTGELFF